The sequence of this T cell receptor (beta chain) was determined in a study of radiotherapy plus CTLA-4 blockade in lung cancer. Produced via immunoSEQ multiplex PCR; TCRdb's table is partial and in-frame only. Among tens of thousands of clones listed, 70% to 80% were seen once. This clone has only a few counts. J was trimmed by 9 bases and V by 6 bases; bases with no gene match: 6. This CDR3 spans 14 amino acids. Germline lookup yields CDR1 LNHDA and CDR2 SQIVND (reference sequence). The chain has TRBV19 and TRBJ1-5; 12 nucleotides line up with TRBD1. The sample in question was peripheral blood, obtained from a patient treated with radiotherapy plus ipilimumab. The TCR sequence derives from a human donor with non-small cell lung cancer who had stable disease on radiotherapy plus ipilimumab. The CDR3 loop is CASSGTGGGWPQHF. The CDR3 bases are TGTGCCAGTAGCGGGACAGGGGGCGGATGGCCCCAGCATTTT.